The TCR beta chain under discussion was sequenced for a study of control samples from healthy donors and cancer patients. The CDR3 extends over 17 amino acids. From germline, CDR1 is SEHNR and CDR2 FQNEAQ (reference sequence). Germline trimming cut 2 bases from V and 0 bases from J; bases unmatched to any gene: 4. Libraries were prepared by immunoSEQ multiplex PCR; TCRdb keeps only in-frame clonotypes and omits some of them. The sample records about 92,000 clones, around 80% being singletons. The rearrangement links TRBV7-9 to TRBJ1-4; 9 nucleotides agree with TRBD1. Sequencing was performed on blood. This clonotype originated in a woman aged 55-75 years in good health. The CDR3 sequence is CASSLWDRASTNEKLFF. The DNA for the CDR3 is TGTGCCAGCAGCTTATGGGACAGGGCCTCAACTAATGAAAAACTGTTTTTT.